The 31 T cell receptor beta chains below come from one sample, sequenced in a study of blood T cell repertoires in COVID-19. Here immunoSEQ multiplex PCR was the method, and the copy in TCRdb shows in-frame clones only, minus some. Of about 130,000 clones in the sample, approximately 88% were seen once. The specimen was peripheral blood. The receptors were sampled from a man aged 65-85 years with active COVID-19.

The chain combines TRBV24-1 with TRBJ2-5; D ambiguous. The CDR3 covers 14 residues. Looked up from germline, CDR1 is KGHDR and CDR2 is SFDVKD. Trimming removed 3 bases from V and 3 bases from J, with 10 bases in between. The CDR3 reads CATSDGAAEETQYF. The CDR3 bases are TGTGCCACCAGTGATGGTGCGGCTGAAGAGACCCAGTACTTC.

The genes are TRBV30 and TRBJ2-7; 10 bases agree with TRBD1. From germline, CDR1 is GTSNPN and CDR2 SVGIG (reference sequence). V was pared by 8 bases and J by 4 bases, with 8 bases of the junction left unmatched. This CDR3 has 13 amino acids. CDR3 nucleotides: TGTGCCGGGGGGACAGGGGAAAAATACGAGCAGTACTTC. Its protein product is CAGGTGEKYEQYF.

V usage is TRBV9 and J usage is TRBJ2-3; D call uncertain. CDR1 SGDLS and CDR2 YYNGEE come from the germline V gene. The CDR3 is 15 residues long. Deletions cut 3 bases from V and 4 bases from J, with 15 bases between. The CDR3 is CASSGRPVGADTQYF. DNA of the CDR3: TGTGCCAGCAGCGGTCGCCCTGTGGGCGCAGATACGCAGTATTTT.

This chain joins TRBV7-9 and TRBJ2-5, with D possibly being TRBD1 (6 bases). Germline CDR1 and CDR2: SEHNR and FQNEAQ (reference sequence). This CDR3 is built from 14 residues. V gave up 3 bases and J gave up 4 bases, with 12 bases separating them. CDR3 in DNA: TGTGCCAGCAGCTTCCCGACAGGCGCAGAGACCCAGTACTTC. Its protein product is CASSFPTGAETQYF.

The rearrangement uses TRBV6-6 and TRBJ2-1; D not resolved. The CDR3 is 12 amino acids. Germline V lookup: CDR1 MNHNY, CDR2 SVGAGI (reference sequence). V lost 3 bases, J lost 5 bases, and 5 bases lay in between. This chain's CDR3 is CASSYYDNEQFF. In nucleotides, the CDR3 is TGTGCCAGCAGTTATTATGACAATGAGCAGTTCTTC.

This clone was seen once. The rearrangement links TRBV14 to TRBJ2-7; 10 nucleotides match TRBD2. Germline trimming cut 0 bases from V and 5 bases from J; bases unmatched to any gene: 4. CDR3 length: 15 amino acids. Germline V gives CDR1 SGHDN, CDR2 FVKESK. The CDR3 DNA follows: TGTGCCAGCAGCCAAGAGGGGACTAGCGTGCACGAGCAGTACTTC. Translated, it gives CASSQEGTSVHEQYF.

The CDR3 DNA is TGTGCCAGCAGCCTCTCGCGGAACACCGGGGAGCTGTTTTTT. This sequence encodes CASSLSRNTGELFF. The genes are TRBV7-2 and TRBJ2-2; no clear D. This CDR3 has 14 residues. Looked up from germline, CDR1 is SGHTA and CDR2 is FQGNSA. V was shortened by 5 bases and J by 1 base, with 8 bases between the two germline ends.

The chain employs TRBV27 and TRBJ2-3, with a possible D match to TRBD2 (5 bases). Germline CDR1 and CDR2: MNHEY and SMNVEV (reference sequence). The CDR3 length is 14 residues. The V and J ends lost 2 bases and 2 bases respectively, with 8 bases between them. CDR3 coding DNA: TGTGCCAGCAGTTTAAGGCTAGCCACAGATACGCAGTATTTT. Translating it yields CASSLRLATDTQYF.

The rearrangement joins TRBV28 to TRBJ1-2; no clear D. Per the germline V gene, CDR1 is MDHEN and CDR2 is SYDVKM. The CDR3 covers 12 residues. Between the trimmed V and J ends, which lost 3 bases and 8 bases, there was a span of 10 bases. The CDR3, as DNA: TGTGCCAGCAGTTTGGGAGGTCGCGGCTACACCTTC. The encoded protein is CASSLGGRGYTF.

The chain combines TRBV30 with TRBJ1-2, with a possible D match to TRBD1 (5 bases). The CDR3 is 16 amino acids. V was shortened by 3 bases and J by 1 base, with 18 bases between the two germline ends. Germline CDR1 GTSNPN, CDR2 SVGIG (reference sequence). The CDR3 is CAWRGPQQDINYGYTF. DNA of the CDR3: TGTGCCTGGAGGGGGCCCCAACAGGATATTAACTATGGCTACACCTTC.

The chain recombines TRBV18 with TRBJ2-7, with TRBD1 matching 7 bases. Germline V CDR1 and CDR2: KGHSH, LQKENI. V shed 1 base and J 7 bases; nucleotides not matched to a gene: 4. The length of the CDR3 is 13 residues. In DNA form, the CDR3 reads TGTGCCAGCTCACCACAGGGGGCTGGGGAGCAGTACTTC. Amino acid sequence: CASSPQGAGEQYF.

The chain combines TRBV27 with TRBJ2-3, with D tentatively TRBD1 (5 bases). This CDR3 is built from 14 residues. V was pared by 5 bases and J by 2 bases, with 11 bases between. Germline-derived CDR1 and CDR2 are MNHEY and SMNVEV (reference sequence). The CDR3 region is CASSTQQDTDTQYF. DNA of the CDR3: TGTGCCAGCAGTACTCAACAGGACACAGATACGCAGTATTTT.

The rearrangement joins TRBV7-8 to TRBJ2-4; D is possibly TRBD2 (6 bases). The length of the CDR3 is 16 residues. From germline, CDR1 is SGHVS and CDR2 FQNEAQ. With 2 bases removed from V and 1 base from J, the gap between germline ends came to 12 bases. The CDR3 protein is CASSLNARGAKNIQYF. The CDR3 DNA is TGTGCCAGCAGCTTAAACGCCCGGGGGGCCAAAAACATTCAGTACTTC.

This CDR3 is CASSSRQGPLHF. In DNA form, the CDR3 reads TGCGCCAGCAGCTCCCGACAGGGACCCCTCCACTTT. The chain employs TRBV5-1 and TRBJ1-6; 7 nucleotides line up with TRBD1. The CDR3 extends over 12 amino acids. CDR1 and CDR2 from the germline V gene are SGHRS and YFSETQ. J gave up 12 bases and V 3 bases, and 3 bases lay outside the gene matches.

The V and J genes are TRBV28 and TRBJ2-7; 11 bases agree with TRBD2. Trimming at V came to 6 bases and at J to 7 bases, leaving 11 bases not matched to a gene. Germline CDR1 and CDR2: MDHEN and SYDVKM. The CDR3 is 15 amino acids. The CDR3 spells CASRAGTSGLGEQYF. DNA of the CDR3: TGTGCCAGCAGGGCCGGGACTAGCGGCCTGGGAGAGCAGTACTTC.

The table lists this clone with a count of one. V gene TRBV9 combines with J gene TRBJ2-2; TRBD2 aligns across 15 bases. Germline V gives CDR1 SGDLS, CDR2 YYNGEE. Trimming cost V 3 bases and J 3 bases; bases outside gene matches: 9. This CDR3 region has 19 residues. This CDR3 reads CASSARGTSGRWDTGELFF. Here the CDR3 DNA reads TGTGCCAGCAGCGCCCGGGGGACTAGCGGGAGGTGGGACACCGGGGAGCTGTTTTTT.

Here the CDR3 reads CASSWGQGVGTEAFF. Here the CDR3 DNA reads TGTGCCAGCAGCTGGGGGCAAGGGGTTGGCACTGAAGCTTTCTTT. This chain uses TRBV7-2 with TRBJ1-1, with D tentatively TRBD1 (6 bases). V gave up 4 bases and J gave up 4 bases, with 16 bases separating them. Looked up from germline, CDR1 is SGHTA and CDR2 is FQGNSA. The CDR3 is made up of 15 amino acids.

The J gene is TRBJ1-6, the V gene TRBV11-2; 9 nucleotides match TRBD1. The trim removed 5 bases at V and 10 bases at J, leaving 6 bases unmatched. CDR1 is SGHAT and CDR2 is FQNNGV in the germline V gene. The CDR3 consists of 14 residues. CDR3 nucleotide sequence: TGTGCCAGCAGCCCTCGGGACAGGGACTCACCCCTCCACTTT. Its protein is CASSPRDRDSPLHF. The full variable domain, its missing parts supplied by reference TRBV11-2 and TRBJ1-6, is EAGVAQSPRYKIIEKRQSVAFWCNPISGHATLYWYQQILGQGPKLLIQFQNNGVVDDSQLPKDRFSAERLKGVDSTLKIQPAKLEDSAVYLCASSPRDRDSPLHFGNGTRLTVT.

J is TRBJ2-7 and V is TRBV6-5; TRBD1 aligns across 7 bases. The junction had 3 bases not matched to a gene; V was cut back by 7 bases and J by 0 bases. The germline CDR1 and CDR2 sequences are MNHEY and SVGAGI. This CDR3 has 13 amino acids. The CDR3 here is CASNRDSSYEQYF. In DNA, the CDR3 is TGTGCCAGCAACCGGGACAGCTCCTACGAGCAGTACTTC.

V and J are TRBV7-3 and TRBJ2-2; 10 nucleotides match TRBD1. Losses at the gene ends were 4 bases for V and 3 bases for J; bases not matched to a gene: 2. The CDR3 consists of 15 residues. Germline CDR1 SGHTA, CDR2 FQGTGA. CDR3 in amino acids: CASSSGQGYTGELFF. The CDR3 nucleotides read TGTGCCAGCAGCTCGGGACAGGGGTACACCGGGGAGCTGTTTTTT.

Only one count was recorded for this clone. J is TRBJ1-1 and V is TRBV18, with a weak D call TRBD1 (5 bases). Germline lookup yields CDR1 KGHSH and CDR2 LQKENI. Trimming took 3 bases from V and 4 from J, leaving 9 bases between them. The length of the CDR3 is 13 residues. Written as DNA, the CDR3 is TGTGCCAGCTCACCCTCGGGGGGCACTGAAGCTTTCTTT. Protein: CASSPSGGTEAFF.

The chain employs TRBV2 and TRBJ2-7; 14 bases agree with TRBD2. The CDR3 is 15 amino acids. Germline CDR1 SNHLY, CDR2 FYNNEI. The J segment lost 7 bases and the V segment lost 10 bases, leaving 12 bases of the junction unmatched. The CDR3 is CATSGGLAGVGEQYF. In DNA form, the CDR3 reads TGTGCCACCAGCGGGGGACTAGCGGGAGTAGGAGAGCAGTACTTC.

The chain joins TRBV9 to TRBJ1-3; a weak D match, TRBD1 (6 bases). V lost 4 bases and J 4 bases, leaving 21 bases between the germline ends. Germline CDR1 reads SGDLS; CDR2 reads YYNGEE. The CDR3 consists of 17 residues. The CDR3 DNA sequence: TGTGCCAGCAGCTCCCTAGGGGGGGGGCAGGGAGGAAACACCATATATTTT. Protein sequence: CASSSLGGGQGGNTIYF.

The chain joins TRBV19 to TRBJ2-5, with 8 bases fitting TRBD2. Germline lookup yields CDR1 LNHDA and CDR2 SQIVND (reference sequence). The CDR3 length is 14 residues. J gave up 3 bases and V 6 bases, and 6 bases lay outside the gene matches. CDR3 residues: CASRGSGRKETQYF. The CDR3 DNA sequence: TGTGCCAGTAGAGGCAGCGGGAGAAAAGAGACCCAGTACTTC. Drawing the rest from reference TRBV19 and TRBJ2-5, the complete variable domain is DGGITQSPKYLFRKEGQNVTLSCEQNLNHDAMYWYRQDPGQGLRLIYYSQIVNDFQKGDIAEGYSVSREKKESFPLTVTSAQKNPTAFYLCASRGSGRKETQYFGPGTRLLVL.

The chain joins TRBV18 to TRBJ2-7; possibly TRBD1 for D (5 bases). The V and J ends lost 3 bases and 1 base respectively, with 10 bases between them. Germline V gene lookup returns CDR1 KGHSH and CDR2 LQKENI. The CDR3 covers 14 residues. The CDR3 region is CASSPDRKSYEQYF. The CDR3 region has the DNA TGTGCCAGCTCACCTGACAGAAAATCCTACGAGCAGTACTTC.

The chain recombines TRBV6-1 with TRBJ1-5, with D hard to call. The germline gives CDR1 MNHNS, CDR2 SASEGT. This CDR3 region has 12 residues. Trimming removed 3 bases at V and 6 bases at J, with 6 bases between. CDR3 nucleotide sequence: TGTGCCAGCAGTGAGCTAGGTCAGCCCCAGCATTTT. Translation: CASSELGQPQHF.

This chain joins TRBV24-1 and TRBJ1-2; 9 bases agree with TRBD1. The germline gives CDR1 KGHDR, CDR2 SFDVKD. This CDR3 has 14 residues. V was pared by 3 bases and J by 4 bases, with 2 bases of the junction left unmatched. The CDR3 loop is CATSDPGQGYGYTF. CDR3 DNA: TGTGCCACCAGTGATCCGGGACAGGGCTATGGCTACACCTTC.

The rearrangement uses TRBV7-3 and TRBJ2-3; D is undetermined. This CDR3 spans 14 amino acids. The ends were cut back, 0 bases at V and 3 bases at J, with 7 bases in the middle. Germline CDR1 is SGHTA and CDR2 is FQGTGA. The CDR3 DNA sequence: TGTGCCAGCAGCTTAACCCCGTATACAGATACGCAGTATTTT. Translation: CASSLTPYTDTQYF.

The V call is TRBV9, the J call TRBJ2-5, with 10 positions matching TRBD2. J lost 5 bases, V lost 3 bases, and 10 bases had no gene match. Germline-derived CDR1 and CDR2 are SGDLS and YYNGEE. The CDR3 covers 16 residues. CDR3 loop: CASSDGASGSLETQYF. The CDR3 DNA reads TGTGCCAGCAGCGACGGGGCTAGCGGGAGCCTGGAGACCCAGTACTTC.

The chain links TRBV6-6 to TRBJ2-1; 9 bases match TRBD2. CDR3 length equals 21 residues. Germline loops: CDR1 MNHNY, CDR2 SVGAGI (reference sequence). V lost 5 bases and J lost 7; bases outside the gene matches: 27. CDR3 residues: CASSLRPGASGNSAPSNEQFF. The CDR3 bases are TGTGCCAGCAGTCTCCGGCCAGGGGCTAGCGGGAACTCAGCCCCCAGTAATGAGCAGTTCTTC.

A remark on this clone: The same CDR3 arises from other DNA sequences in this sample as well. The genes are TRBV2 and TRBJ2-5; tentative D call: TRBD1 (6 bases). V lost 6 bases and J lost 5, with 10 bases in between. From germline, CDR1 is SNHLY and CDR2 FYNNEI. The CDR3 runs to 12 residues. The CDR3 sequence is CASRGQGETQYF. CDR3 coding DNA: TGTGCCAGCAGGGGTCAGGGGGAGACCCAGTACTTC.